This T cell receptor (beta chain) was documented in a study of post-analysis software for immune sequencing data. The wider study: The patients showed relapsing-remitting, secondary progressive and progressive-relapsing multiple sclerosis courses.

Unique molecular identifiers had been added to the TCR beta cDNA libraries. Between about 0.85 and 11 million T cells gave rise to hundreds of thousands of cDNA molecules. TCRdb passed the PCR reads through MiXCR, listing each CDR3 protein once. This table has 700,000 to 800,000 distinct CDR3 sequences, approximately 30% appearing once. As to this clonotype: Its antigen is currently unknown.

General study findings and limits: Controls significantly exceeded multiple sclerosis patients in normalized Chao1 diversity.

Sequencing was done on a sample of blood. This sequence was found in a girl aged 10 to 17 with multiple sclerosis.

The CDR3 here is CASSFWPGDGETQYF. The CDR3, as DNA: TGTGCCAGCAGCTTTTGGCCCGGAGACGGGGAGACCCAGTACTTC. The V call is TRBV7-2, the J call TRBJ2-5, with no clear D. Germline V gene lookup returns CDR1 SGHTA and CDR2 FQGNSA. This CDR3 is 15 amino acids long. Trimming took off 3 bases at V and 5 bases at J, with 16 bases between the two ends.